This T cell receptor beta chain was observed in a study of blood T cell repertoires in COVID-19. Study information: Material from acute and convalescent COVID-19 was sourced from the United States, Italy and Spain. T cells, B-cell-depleted T cells, or PBMCs supplied cDNA or gDNA.

This CDR3 contains 14 residues. V was pared by 5 bases and J by 5 bases, with 15 bases between. Germline loops: CDR1 MDHEN, CDR2 SYDVKM. Per the original methods: How many nucleated cells were present was estimated from reference gene primer amplification. The assay was immunoSEQ multiplex PCR, and TCRdb's table has in-frame clones only and misses some. That table gives V, J and clone size, and the DNA gave D and trimming. The sample has over 100,000 clones, 70% to 90% seen once. The chain recombines TRBV28 with TRBJ1-1, with TRBD1 as a possible D gene (5 bases). The origin of this receptor is a man aged 50-59 years with acute or convalescent COVID-19. Specimen: peripheral blood. CDR3 protein: CASSLTGAGTEAFF. The CDR3 coding sequence is TGTGCCAGCAGTCTTACCGGGGCGGGGACTGAAGCTTTCTTT.